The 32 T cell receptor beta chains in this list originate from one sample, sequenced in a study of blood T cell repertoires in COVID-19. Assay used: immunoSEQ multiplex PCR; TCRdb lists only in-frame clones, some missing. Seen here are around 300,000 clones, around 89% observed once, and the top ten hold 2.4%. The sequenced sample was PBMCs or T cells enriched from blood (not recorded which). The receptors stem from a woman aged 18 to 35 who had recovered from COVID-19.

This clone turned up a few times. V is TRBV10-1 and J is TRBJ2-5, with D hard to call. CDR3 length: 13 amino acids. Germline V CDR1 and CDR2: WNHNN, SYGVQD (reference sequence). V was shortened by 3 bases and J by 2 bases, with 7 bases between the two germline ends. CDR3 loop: CASSDQIQETQYF. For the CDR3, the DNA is TGCGCCAGCAGTGACCAAATTCAAGAGACCCAGTACTTC.

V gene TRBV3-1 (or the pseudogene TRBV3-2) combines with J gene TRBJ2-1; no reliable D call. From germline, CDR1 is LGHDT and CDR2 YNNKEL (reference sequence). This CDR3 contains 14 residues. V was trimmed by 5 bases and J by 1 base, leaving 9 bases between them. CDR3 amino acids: CASSYISSYNEQFF. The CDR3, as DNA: TGTGCCAGCAGCTATATTAGTTCCTACAATGAGCAGTTCTTC.

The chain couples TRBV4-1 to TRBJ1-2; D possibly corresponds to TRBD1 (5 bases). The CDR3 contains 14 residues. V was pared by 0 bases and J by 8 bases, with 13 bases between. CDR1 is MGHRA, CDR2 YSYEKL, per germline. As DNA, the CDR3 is TGCGCCAGCAGCCAAGACGGGGGAGGCGCCGGCTACACCTTC. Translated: CASSQDGGGAGYTF.

Here the CDR3 reads CASSLGATGGQHF. The CDR3 bases are TGTGCCAGCAGCTTAGGGGCTACAGGGGGACAGCATTTT. The chain joins TRBV11-2 to TRBJ1-5; 8 bases are a match to TRBD1. V was clipped by 1 base and J by 13 bases; unmatched bases: 6. There are 13 residues in the CDR3. Germline CDR1 and CDR2: SGHAT and FQNNGV.

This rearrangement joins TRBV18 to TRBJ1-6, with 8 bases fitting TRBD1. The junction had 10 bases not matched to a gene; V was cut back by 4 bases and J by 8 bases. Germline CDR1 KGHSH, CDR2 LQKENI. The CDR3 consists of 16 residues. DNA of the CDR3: TGTGCCAGCTCACAGACCCGACAGGGGTCGGATTCACCCCTCCACTTT. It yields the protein CASSQTRQGSDSPLHF.

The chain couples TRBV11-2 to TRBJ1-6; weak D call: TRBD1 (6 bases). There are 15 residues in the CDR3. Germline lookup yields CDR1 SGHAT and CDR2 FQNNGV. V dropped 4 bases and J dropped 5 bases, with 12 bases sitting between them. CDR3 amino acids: CASSSRGTDNSPLHF. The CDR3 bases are TGTGCCAGCAGCTCCAGGGGAACGGATAATTCACCCCTCCACTTT.

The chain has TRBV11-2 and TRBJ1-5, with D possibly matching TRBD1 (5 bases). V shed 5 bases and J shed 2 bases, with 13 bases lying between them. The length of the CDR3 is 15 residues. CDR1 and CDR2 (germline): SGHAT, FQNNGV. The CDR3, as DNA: TGTGCCAGCAGCCTGGGGCCCTACGGCAATCAGCCCCAGCATTTT. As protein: CASSLGPYGNQPQHF.

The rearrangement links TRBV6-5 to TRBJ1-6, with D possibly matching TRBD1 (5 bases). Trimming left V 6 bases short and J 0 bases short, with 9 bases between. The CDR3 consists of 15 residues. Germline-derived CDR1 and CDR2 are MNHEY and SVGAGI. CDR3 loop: CASRQESSYNSPLHF. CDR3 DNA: TGTGCCAGCAGACAGGAGAGCTCCTATAATTCACCCCTCCACTTT.

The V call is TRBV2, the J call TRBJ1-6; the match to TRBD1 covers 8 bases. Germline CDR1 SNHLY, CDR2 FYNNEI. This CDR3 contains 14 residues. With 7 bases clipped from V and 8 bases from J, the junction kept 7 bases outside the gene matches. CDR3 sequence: CASTLDRGDSPLHF. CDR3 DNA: TGTGCCAGCACTCTAGACAGGGGCGATTCACCCCTCCACTTT.

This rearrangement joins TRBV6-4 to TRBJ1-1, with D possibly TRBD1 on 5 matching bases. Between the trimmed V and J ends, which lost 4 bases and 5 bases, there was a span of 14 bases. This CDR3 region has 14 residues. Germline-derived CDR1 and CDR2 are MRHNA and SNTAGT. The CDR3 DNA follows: TGTGCCAGCAGTGCCTCGCAGGGAGGTACTGAAGCTTTCTTT. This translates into CASSASQGGTEAFF.

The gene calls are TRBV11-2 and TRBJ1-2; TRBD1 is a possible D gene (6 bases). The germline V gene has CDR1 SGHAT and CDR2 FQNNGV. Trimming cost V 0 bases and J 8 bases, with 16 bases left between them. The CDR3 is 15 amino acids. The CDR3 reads CASSLDRPRGEGYTF. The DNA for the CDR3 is TGTGCCAGCAGCTTAGATCGACCCAGGGGTGAGGGCTACACCTTC.

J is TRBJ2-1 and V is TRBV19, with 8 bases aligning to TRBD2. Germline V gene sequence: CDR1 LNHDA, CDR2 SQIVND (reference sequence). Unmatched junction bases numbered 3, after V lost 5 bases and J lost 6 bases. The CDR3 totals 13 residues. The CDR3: CASSLSGGNEQFF. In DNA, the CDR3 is TGTGCCAGTAGTTTAAGCGGGGGCAATGAGCAGTTCTTC.

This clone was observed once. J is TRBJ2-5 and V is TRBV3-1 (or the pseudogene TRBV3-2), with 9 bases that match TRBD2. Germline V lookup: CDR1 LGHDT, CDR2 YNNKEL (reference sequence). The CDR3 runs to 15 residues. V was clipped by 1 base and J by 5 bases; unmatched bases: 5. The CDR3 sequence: CASSQVRGGLETQYF. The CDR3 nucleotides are TGTGCCAGCAGCCAAGTGCGGGGGGGCCTCGAGACCCAGTACTTC.

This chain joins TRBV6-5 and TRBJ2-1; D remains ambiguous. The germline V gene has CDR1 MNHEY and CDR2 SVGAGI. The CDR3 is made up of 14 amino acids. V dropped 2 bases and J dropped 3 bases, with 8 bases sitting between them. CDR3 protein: CASSYAAVYNEQFF. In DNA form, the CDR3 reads TGTGCCAGCAGTTACGCGGCGGTCTACAATGAGCAGTTCTTC.

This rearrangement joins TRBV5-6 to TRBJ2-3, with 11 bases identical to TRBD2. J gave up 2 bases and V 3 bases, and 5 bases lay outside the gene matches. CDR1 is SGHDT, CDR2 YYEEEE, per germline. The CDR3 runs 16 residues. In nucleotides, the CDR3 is TGTGCCAGCAGCTCGACGACTAGCGGGGTCACAGATACGCAGTATTTT. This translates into CASSSTTSGVTDTQYF.

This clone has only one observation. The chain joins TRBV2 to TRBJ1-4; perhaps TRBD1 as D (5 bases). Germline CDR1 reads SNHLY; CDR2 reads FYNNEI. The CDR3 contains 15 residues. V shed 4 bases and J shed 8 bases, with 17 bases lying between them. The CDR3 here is CASSGRGGREEKLFF. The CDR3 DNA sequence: TGTGCCAGCAGTGGGCGTGGGGGGAGGGAAGAAAAACTGTTTTTT.

CDR3 DNA: TGTGCCATCCTGGGGACTAGCGGCAATGAGCAGTTCTTC. This gives the protein CAILGTSGNEQFF. The V gene is TRBV10-3, the J gene TRBJ2-1, with TRBD2 matching over 11 bases. The CDR3 length is 13 residues. In germline, CDR1 is ENHRY, CDR2 SYGVKD. Trimming at V came to 8 bases and at J to 6 bases, leaving 3 bases not matched to a gene.

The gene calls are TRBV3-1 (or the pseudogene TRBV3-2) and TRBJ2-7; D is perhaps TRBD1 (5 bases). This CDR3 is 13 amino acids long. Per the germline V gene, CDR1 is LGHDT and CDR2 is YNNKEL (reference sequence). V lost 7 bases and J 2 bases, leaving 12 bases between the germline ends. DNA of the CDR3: TGTGCCAGCACCTGGGGCCCAACCTACGAGCAGTACTTC. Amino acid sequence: CASTWGPTYEQYF.

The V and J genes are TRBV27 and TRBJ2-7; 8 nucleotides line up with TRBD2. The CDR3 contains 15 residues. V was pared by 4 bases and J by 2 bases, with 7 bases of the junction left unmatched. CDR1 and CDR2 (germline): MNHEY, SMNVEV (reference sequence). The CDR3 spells CASSSSKRGTYEQYF. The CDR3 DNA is TGTGCCAGCAGTTCGTCGAAGCGGGGGACCTACGAGCAGTACTTC.

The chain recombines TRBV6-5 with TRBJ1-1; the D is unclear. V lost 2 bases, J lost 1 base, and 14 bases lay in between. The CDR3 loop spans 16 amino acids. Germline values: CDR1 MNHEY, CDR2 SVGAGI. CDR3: CASSYNSRGPNTEAFF. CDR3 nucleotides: TGTGCCAGCAGTTACAATTCCCGCGGTCCGAACACTGAAGCTTTCTTT.

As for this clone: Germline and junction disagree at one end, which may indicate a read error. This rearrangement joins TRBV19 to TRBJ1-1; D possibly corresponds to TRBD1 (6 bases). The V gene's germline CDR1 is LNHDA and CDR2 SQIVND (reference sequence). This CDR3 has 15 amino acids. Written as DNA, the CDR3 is TGTGCCAGTAGTCTAGAGACAGGACCGAACACTGAAGCTTTCTTT. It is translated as CASSLETGPNTEAFF.

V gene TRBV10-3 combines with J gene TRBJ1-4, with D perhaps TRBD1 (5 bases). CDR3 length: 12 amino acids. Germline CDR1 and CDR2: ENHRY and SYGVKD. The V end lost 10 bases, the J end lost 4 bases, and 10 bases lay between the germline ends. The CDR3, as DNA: TGTGCCAGTGGGGGGGGTAATGAAAAACTGTTTTTT. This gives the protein CASGGGNEKLFF.

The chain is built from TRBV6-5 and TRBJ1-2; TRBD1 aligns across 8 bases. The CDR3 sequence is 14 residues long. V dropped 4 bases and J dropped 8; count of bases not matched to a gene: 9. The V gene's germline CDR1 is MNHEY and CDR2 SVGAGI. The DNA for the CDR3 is TGTGCCAGCAGTTCGGACAGGGAATTTAGGGGCTACACCTTC. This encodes CASSSDREFRGYTF.

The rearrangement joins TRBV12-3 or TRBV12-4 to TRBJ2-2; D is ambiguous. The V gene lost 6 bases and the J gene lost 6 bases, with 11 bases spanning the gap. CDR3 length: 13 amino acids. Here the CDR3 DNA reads TGTGCCAGCAGCCCAACAAACCCCGGGGAGCTGTTTTTT. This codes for CASSPTNPGELFF.

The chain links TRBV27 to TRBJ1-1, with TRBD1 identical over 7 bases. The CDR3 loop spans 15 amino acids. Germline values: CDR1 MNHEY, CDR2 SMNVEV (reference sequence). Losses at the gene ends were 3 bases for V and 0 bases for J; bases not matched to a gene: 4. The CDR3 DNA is TGTGCCAGCAGTTTCCGGGACAGCATGAACACTGAAGCTTTCTTT. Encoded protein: CASSFRDSMNTEAFF.

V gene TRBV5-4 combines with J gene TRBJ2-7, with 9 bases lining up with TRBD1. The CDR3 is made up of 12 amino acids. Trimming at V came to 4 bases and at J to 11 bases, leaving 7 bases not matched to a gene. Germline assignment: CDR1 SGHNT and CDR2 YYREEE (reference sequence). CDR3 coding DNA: TGTGCCAGCAGCCCCGGGACAGGGATAGAGTACTTC. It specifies CASSPGTGIEYF.

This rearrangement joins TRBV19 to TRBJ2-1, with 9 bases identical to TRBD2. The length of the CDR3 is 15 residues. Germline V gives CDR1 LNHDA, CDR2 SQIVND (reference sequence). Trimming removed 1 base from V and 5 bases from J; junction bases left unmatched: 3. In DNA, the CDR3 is TGTGCCAGTAGTATAGTCGGCGGGGGGGACAATGAGCAGTTCTTC. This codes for CASSIVGGGDNEQFF.

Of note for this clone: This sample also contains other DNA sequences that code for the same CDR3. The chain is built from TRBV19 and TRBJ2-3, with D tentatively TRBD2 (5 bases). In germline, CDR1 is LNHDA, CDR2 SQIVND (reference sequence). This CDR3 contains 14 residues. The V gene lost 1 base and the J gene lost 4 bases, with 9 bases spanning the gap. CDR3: CASSIGLAADTQYF. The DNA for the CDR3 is TGTGCCAGTAGTATAGGTCTAGCTGCAGATACGCAGTATTTT.

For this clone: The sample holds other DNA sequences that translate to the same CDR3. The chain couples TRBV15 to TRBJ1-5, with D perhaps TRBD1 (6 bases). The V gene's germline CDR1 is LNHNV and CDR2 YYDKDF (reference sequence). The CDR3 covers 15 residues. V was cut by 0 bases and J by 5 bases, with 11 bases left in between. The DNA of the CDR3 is TGTGCCACCAGCAGAGATCCAGGGGTAGATCAGCCCCAGCATTTT. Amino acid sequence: CATSRDPGVDQPQHF. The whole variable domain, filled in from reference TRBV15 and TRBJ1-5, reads DAMVIQNPRYQVTQFGKPVTLSCSQTLNHNVMYWYQQKSSQAPKLLFHYYDKDFNNEADTPDNFQSRRPNTSFCFLDIRSPGLGDTAMYLCATSRDPGVDQPQHFGDGTRLSIL.

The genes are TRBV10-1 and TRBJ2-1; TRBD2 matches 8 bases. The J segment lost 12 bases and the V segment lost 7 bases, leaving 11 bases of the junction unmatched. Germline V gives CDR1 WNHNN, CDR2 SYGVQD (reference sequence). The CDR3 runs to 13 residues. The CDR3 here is CASNAAGGTGQFF. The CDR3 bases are TGCGCCAGCAATGCCGCGGGGGGAACAGGGCAGTTCTTC.

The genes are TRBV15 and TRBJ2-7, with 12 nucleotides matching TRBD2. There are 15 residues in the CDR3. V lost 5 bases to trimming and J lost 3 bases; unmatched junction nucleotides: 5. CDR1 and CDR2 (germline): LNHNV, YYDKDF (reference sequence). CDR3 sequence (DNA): TGTGCCACCAGCGGACGGACTAGCGGGGACTACGAGCAGTACTTC. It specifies CATSGRTSGDYEQYF.

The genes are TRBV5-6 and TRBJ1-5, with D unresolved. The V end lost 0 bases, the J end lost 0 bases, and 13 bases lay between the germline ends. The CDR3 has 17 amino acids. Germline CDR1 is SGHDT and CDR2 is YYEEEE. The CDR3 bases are TGTGCCAGCAGCTTGGACAAGCCCAGGAATAGCAATCAGCCCCAGCATTTT. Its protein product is CASSLDKPRNSNQPQHF.